The 26 T cell receptor beta chains in this list originate from one sample, sequenced in a study of T cell repertoires in cytomegalovirus infection. For these receptors, no antigen is known. TCRdb processed the reads anew with MiXCR; each CDR3 protein has one entry. Found here are 57,000 or so distinct CDR3 sequences, about 33% of them singletons; the top ten hold about three quarters. The sequencing input was PBMCs, sequenced either directly or after in vitro stimulation (not recorded which). The receptors come from a human donor in good health (CMV status not recorded). Some clones in this sample may be carry-over from other donors' samples.

This clonotype was observed a handful of times. The rearrangement joins TRBV6-6 to TRBJ1-2; 11 bases are a match to TRBD1. This CDR3 is built from 13 residues. In germline, CDR1 is MNHNY, CDR2 SVGAGI (reference sequence). Trimming at V came to 6 bases and at J to 7 bases, leaving 4 bases not matched to a gene. The CDR3 bases are TGTGCCAGCAGATCCGGGACAGGGGGTGGCTACACCTTC. Translating gives CASRSGTGGGYTF.

This rearrangement joins TRBV14 to TRBJ1-1; 11 nucleotides match TRBD1. Germline CDR1 and CDR2: SGHDN and FVKESK. After removal of 6 bases from V and 10 bases from J, the junction contained 10 bases not matched to a gene. The CDR3 is made up of 14 amino acids. CDR3 nucleotides: TGTGCCAGCAGTCCCGCCGGGACAGGGGGTAGAGCTTTCTTT. Translated: CASSPAGTGGRAFF.

The sample holds a few counts of this clonotype. The gene calls are TRBV7-6 and TRBJ2-2; D is tentatively TRBD1 or TRBD2 (5 bases each). The CDR3 has 13 residues. Trimming removed 4 bases from V and 4 bases from J, with 7 bases in between. Looked up from germline, CDR1 is SGHVS and CDR2 is FNYEAQ. The CDR3 DNA reads as TGTGCCAGCAGCTGGGGGTCCACCGGGGAGCTGTTTTTT. This codes for CASSWGSTGELFF.

This clonotype was detected only a few times. The chain couples TRBV7-2 to TRBJ2-2; D remains unclear. The CDR3 contains 12 residues. Germline values: CDR1 SGHTA, CDR2 FQGNSA. Trimming stripped 2 bases from V and 6 bases from J, with 4 bases between. The DNA of the CDR3 is TGTGCCAGCAGCTTAAGGGCCGGGGAGCTGTTTTTT. This encodes CASSLRAGELFF.

This clonotype has just a few counts. The chain recombines TRBV7-6 with TRBJ1-1, with D maybe TRBD1 (5 bases). Germline V gives CDR1 SGHVS, CDR2 FNYEAQ. V gave up 5 bases and J gave up 0 bases, with 22 bases separating them. This CDR3 has 18 residues. Here the CDR3 DNA reads TGTGCCAGCAGCGGATCTTCCGGGGCCCCGGGGATGAACACTGAAGCTTTCTTT. It translates to CASSGSSGAPGMNTEAFF.

The chain couples TRBV19 to TRBJ2-2; 8 nucleotides agree with TRBD2. V shed 5 bases and J 5 bases; nucleotides not matched to a gene: 4. This CDR3 is built from 14 residues. Germline CDR1 reads LNHDA; CDR2 reads SQIVND (reference sequence). The CDR3 region has the DNA TGTGCCAGTAGTGCCCGACTAGCGACCGGGGAGCTGTTTTTT. Translating it yields CASSARLATGELFF.

This clonotype was recorded a few times. The V gene is TRBV6-1, the J gene TRBJ1-3; D is ambiguous. The CDR3 runs to 17 residues. Germline V gives CDR1 MNHNS, CDR2 SASEGT. Trimming took 7 bases from V and 0 from J, leaving 19 bases between them. CDR3 nucleotides: TGTGCCAGCATCAGGAACCCCGTGGGGATCTCTGGAAACACCATATATTTT. The encoded protein is CASIRNPVGISGNTIYF.

This clonotype came up a few times. This chain uses TRBV7-8 with TRBJ1-1, with 7 bases that match TRBD1. The CDR3 length is 16 residues. V gave up 2 bases and J gave up 4 bases; unmatched junction bases: 10. Germline V lookup: CDR1 SGHVS, CDR2 FQNEAQ. This CDR3 reads CASSLTRTGAPTEAFF. The CDR3 bases are TGTGCCAGCAGCTTAACCCGGACAGGTGCTCCCACTGAAGCTTTCTTT. Filled out from reference TRBV7-8 and TRBJ1-1, the complete variable domain reads GAGVSQSPRYKVAKRGQDVALRCDPISGHVSLFWYQQALGQGPEFLTYFQNEAQLDKSGLPSDRFFAERPEGSVSTLKIQRTQQEDSAVYLCASSLTRTGAPTEAFFGQGTRLTVV.

About this clonotype itself: A junction boundary mismatches the germline segment, possibly from a read error. The gene calls are TRBV19 and TRBJ1-3, with D possibly matching TRBD1 (6 bases). CDR3 length: 12 residues. Germline V gene lookup returns CDR1 LNHDA and CDR2 SQIVND (reference sequence). The DNA for the CDR3 is TGTGCCACCCGGGACATCGGAAGCACCATATATTTT. Protein sequence: CATRDIGSTIYF.

V gene TRBV29-1 combines with J gene TRBJ1-1; D ambiguous. Germline values: CDR1 SQVTM, CDR2 ANQGSEA. The CDR3 is 12 residues long. The ends were cut back, 4 bases at V and 4 bases at J, with 10 bases in the middle. The CDR3 reads CSVGERLTEAFF. The CDR3 DNA is TGCAGCGTTGGGGAGCGGCTCACTGAAGCTTTCTTT.

The V gene is TRBV28, the J gene TRBJ2-7; D uncertain. The CDR3 runs 12 residues. V was trimmed by 7 bases and J by 4 bases, leaving 11 bases between them. Germline V gene lookup returns CDR1 MDHEN and CDR2 SYDVKM. This CDR3 is CASNLVGYEQYF. CDR3 sequence (DNA): TGTGCCAGCAATTTGGTGGGGTACGAGCAGTACTTC. The variable domain in full, completed from reference TRBV28 and TRBJ2-7, reads DVKVTQSSRYLVKRTGEKVFLECVQDMDHENMFWYRQDPGLGLRLIYFSYDVKMKEKGDIPEGYSVSREKKERFSLILESASTNQTSMYLCASNLVGYEQYFGPGTRLTVT.

The V call is TRBV7-9, the J call TRBJ2-2; tentatively, D is TRBD1 or TRBD2 (5 bases each). Between the trimmed V and J ends, which lost 4 bases and 4 bases, there was a span of 7 bases. The CDR3 is 13 residues long. CDR1 is SEHNR, CDR2 FQNEAQ, per germline (reference sequence). The CDR3 loop reads CASSSGTTGELFF. The CDR3 DNA follows: TGTGCCAGCAGCTCAGGGACCACCGGGGAGCTGTTTTTT.

The CDR3 protein is CAISVRIMNEQFF. The CDR3 coding sequence is TGTGCCATCAGTGTTCGAATTATGAATGAGCAGTTCTTC. This chain joins TRBV10-3 and TRBJ2-1; D remains unclear. V gave up 4 bases and J gave up 7 bases, with 11 bases separating them. Per the germline V gene, CDR1 is ENHRY and CDR2 is SYGVKD. The CDR3 length is 13 residues.

In this sample, this clonotype turned up a few times. Here the CDR3 reads CASGKYGNTIYF. For the CDR3, the DNA is TGTGCCAGCGGCAAGTATGGAAACACCATATATTTT. J is TRBJ1-3 and V is TRBV11-2; D uncertain. CDR3 length: 12 residues. Germline CDR1 SGHAT, CDR2 FQNNGV. Between the trimmed V and J ends, which lost 8 bases and 3 bases, there was a span of 8 bases.

Only a few counts were recorded for this clonotype. The gene calls are TRBV20-1 and TRBJ2-5, with D uncertain. The CDR3 sequence is 15 residues long. The germline CDR1 and CDR2 sequences are DFQATT and SNEGSKA (reference sequence). V was pared by 0 bases and J by 3 bases, with 14 bases between. The CDR3 sequence: CSARDNTQPEETQYF. The CDR3 DNA sequence: TGCAGTGCTAGAGATAACACCCAGCCCGAAGAGACCCAGTACTTC.

This sequence joins TRBV27 and TRBJ1-6; D unresolved. The CDR3 has 12 residues. The V end lost 3 bases, the J end lost 6 bases, and 3 bases lay between the germline ends. Germline CDR1 is MNHEY and CDR2 is SMNVEV (reference sequence). Here the CDR3 reads CASSFANSPLHF. In DNA, the CDR3 is TGTGCCAGCAGTTTCGCTAATTCACCCCTCCACTTT.

This chain links TRBV7-9 with TRBJ1-5, with D possibly being TRBD1 (5 bases). This CDR3 contains 18 residues. Germline lookup yields CDR1 SEHNR and CDR2 FQNEAQ (reference sequence). V was pared by 4 bases and J by 0 bases, with 19 bases between. This CDR3 reads CASSSGGGSGTSNQPQHF. CDR3 nucleotides: TGTGCCAGCAGCTCGGGGGGGGGGTCCGGGACTAGCAATCAGCCCCAGCATTTT. The full variable domain, rest sourced from reference TRBV7-9 and TRBJ1-5, is DTGVSQNPRHKITKRGQNVTFRCDPISEHNRLYWYRQTLGQGPEFLTYFQNEAQLEKSRLLSDRFSAERPKGSFSTLEIQRTEQGDSAMYLCASSSGGGSGTSNQPQHFGDGTRLSIL.

This clonotype was found once. The rearrangement links TRBV29-1 to TRBJ2-1; 7 nucleotides line up with TRBD2. This CDR3 spans 15 amino acids. Germline CDR1 SQVTM, CDR2 ANQGSEA. The V gene end was trimmed by 4 bases and the J gene end by 3 bases; junction bases not matched to a gene: 9. The CDR3 nucleotides read TGCAGCGTTGCCGGGGGGAACCTAAACTACAATGAGCAGTTCTTC. Amino acid sequence: CSVAGGNLNYNEQFF.

V and J are TRBV7-9 and TRBJ2-5; 7 bases align to TRBD2. CDR3 size: 15 residues. Germline V gives CDR1 SEHNR, CDR2 FQNEAQ (reference sequence). V dropped 5 bases and J dropped 1; count of bases not matched to a gene: 7. The CDR3 DNA follows: TGTGCCAGCAGCGACACGGGGGGTCTCCAAGAGACCCAGTACTTC. Its protein product is CASSDTGGLQETQYF.

This clonotype was observed a few times. The chain is built from TRBV28 and TRBJ1-5, with TRBD1 matching over 11 bases. The CDR3 extends over 19 amino acids. From germline, CDR1 is MDHEN and CDR2 SYDVKM. Unmatched junction bases numbered 12, after V lost 5 bases and J lost 0 bases. The CDR3 here is CASSHTPGQGGLSNQPQHF. CDR3 DNA: TGTGCCAGCAGTCACACCCCGGGACAGGGGGGCCTTAGCAATCAGCCCCAGCATTTT.

The J gene is TRBJ2-1, the V gene TRBV14; D possibly matches TRBD1 or TRBD2 (5 bases each). Between the trimmed V and J ends, which lost 4 bases and 3 bases, there was a span of 16 bases. Germline V CDR1 and CDR2: SGHDN, FVKESK. This CDR3 is built from 16 residues. CDR3 in DNA: TGTGCCAGCAGCCCCTACGGGACGGCGCGCTACAATGAGCAGTTCTTC. Translated, it gives CASSPYGTARYNEQFF.

The chain carries TRBV4-3 and TRBJ2-1, with D perhaps matching TRBD2 (6 bases). CDR3 size: 15 residues. Germline assignment: CDR1 LGHNA and CDR2 YSLEER. The ends were cut back, 0 bases at V and 4 bases at J, with 10 bases in the middle. This CDR3 is CASSQDGGSYNEQFF. In nucleotides, the CDR3 is TGCGCCAGCAGCCAAGATGGGGGGAGTTACAATGAGCAGTTCTTC.

This chain joins TRBV7-2 and TRBJ1-4, with D unresolved. CDR3 length: 15 residues. V gave up 5 bases and J gave up 8 bases, with 18 bases separating them. Per germline, CDR1 SGHTA and CDR2 FQGNSA. The CDR3 DNA sequence: TGTGCCAGCAGCCCCGCGGGGATAGGAGGGGAAAAACTGTTTTTT. Protein sequence: CASSPAGIGGEKLFF.

This clonotype was detected many times. This chain links TRBV6-5 with TRBJ2-1, with TRBD2 matching 11 bases. In germline, CDR1 is MNHEY, CDR2 SVGAGI. The ends lost 2 bases at V and 5 bases at J; junction bases unmatched: 17. The CDR3 is 20 amino acids. This CDR3 reads CASSYLGRVAGGPRDNEQFF. The CDR3 DNA is TGTGCCAGCAGTTACCTAGGTCGGGTAGCGGGAGGGCCGAGGGACAATGAGCAGTTCTTC.

The chain joins TRBV12-3 or TRBV12-4 to TRBJ1-6; D not certain. Trimming removed 4 bases from V and 9 bases from J, with 10 bases in between. The CDR3 has 13 amino acids. The CDR3 loop is CASSSAATSPLHF. The DNA of the CDR3 is TGTGCCAGCAGTTCGGCAGCGACTTCACCCCTCCACTTT.

There are many counts of this clonotype. The chain links TRBV7-6 to TRBJ2-3; a possible D gene is TRBD2 (5 bases). This CDR3 comprises 17 residues. With 5 bases removed from V and 8 bases from J, the gap between germline ends came to 26 bases. CDR1 is SGHVS and CDR2 is FNYEAQ in the germline V gene. Written as DNA, the CDR3 is TGTGCCAGCAGCCGAACCCCGACTATCTCCCTCGGGCTTACGCAGTATTTT. Amino acids: CASSRTPTISLGLTQYF.